The clone carrying this TCR beta chain was observed at least ten times. The missing CDR3 end, 3 residues past where the read stops, is filled in from the germline J gene. This entry is derived from a study of T cell clonality in common variable immunodeficiency. The CDR3 covers 13 residues. The germline V gene encodes CDR1 GTSNPN and CDR2 SVGIG (reference sequence). Method: immunoSEQ multiplex PCR; TCRdb's copy keeps in-frame clones and lacks some. Singletons are absent from the sample, which has about 39,000 clones. The origin of this receptor is a person aged 18 to 75 in good health. The sample was peripheral blood mononuclear cells. V usage is TRBV30 and J usage is TRBJ2-3; the D gene could be TRBD1 or TRBD2 (5 bases each). The CDR3 DNA, read in part, is TGTGCCTGGAGTAAGGGGATTTGGGAGACG. Residues: CAWSKGIWET. In full, the CDR3 reads CAWSKGIWETQYF.